Each of the 27 T cell receptor beta chains below was sequenced from the same sample in a study of T cells in Graves' hyperthyroidism and ophthalmopathy. The source material, RNA transcripts, was used to amplify TCR beta CDR3 regions. First-round RT-PCR with HTBI primers amplified the TCR CDR3 region. MiXCR was run by TCRdb on the multiplex PCR reads, yielding one entry per CDR3 protein. This table holds 560,000 or so distinct CDR3 sequences, nearly 20% found once. The sample comprised blood. Receptors originate from a man aged 40-55 years with Graves' ophthalmopathy.

Details on this clonotype: At one boundary the junction diverges from the germline segment, which might be a read error. The V call is TRBV20-1, the J call TRBJ2-2; 13 bases align to TRBD2. The CDR3 covers 17 residues. The germline gives CDR1 DFQATT, CDR2 SNEGSKA (reference sequence). DNA for the CDR3: TGCAGTACTAGAGATCCAACTAGCGGGGGGGCAGGCGGGGAGCTGTTTTTT. Residues: CSTRDPTSGGAGGELFF.

With respect to this clonotype: A single base separates this from a much larger clone, so it may be a read error. This chain connects TRBV6-1 to TRBJ2-7; 7 nucleotides line up with TRBD1. The CDR3 length is 12 residues. V lost 6 bases and J lost 2; bases outside the gene matches: 1. Germline V gives CDR1 MNHNS, CDR2 SASEGT. CDR3 in DNA: TGTGCCAGCAGGACAGGGCCCTACGAGCAGTACTTC. It is translated as CASRTGPYEQYF.

The chain joins TRBV11-1 to TRBJ1-4, with 7 bases fitting TRBD1. The trim removed 1 base at V and 0 bases at J, leaving 8 bases unmatched. CDR1 is SGHAT and CDR2 is FQDESV in the germline V gene (reference sequence). The CDR3 has 18 residues. CDR3 protein: CASSLGDRIFATNEKLFF. CDR3 coding DNA: TGTGCCAGCAGCTTAGGGGACAGAATTTTTGCAACTAATGAAAAACTGTTTTTT. Full variable domain (remainder filled in from reference TRBV11-1 and TRBJ1-4): EAEVAQSPRYKITEKSQAVAFWCDPISGHATLYWYRQILGQGPELLVQFQDESVVDDSQLPKDRFSAERLKGVDSTLKIQPAELGDSAMYLCASSLGDRIFATNEKLFFGSGTQLSVL.

This clonotype was counted between two and nine times. The CDR3 sequence is CASKRTGENTEAFF. The CDR3 nucleotides read TGTGCCAGCAAGCGGACAGGGGAGAACACTGAAGCTTTCTTT. The V and J genes are TRBV6-1 and TRBJ1-1, with 9 bases aligning to TRBD1. CDR1 is MNHNS and CDR2 is SASEGT in the germline V gene. Germline trimming cut 7 bases from V and 1 base from J; bases unmatched to any gene: 4. This CDR3 is 14 amino acids long.

This clonotype has a count of ten or more. The rearrangement joins TRBV5-1 to TRBJ1-2, with unresolved D. The CDR3 runs to 13 residues. V lost 3 bases and J lost 2, with 8 bases in between. Germline CDR1 is SGHRS and CDR2 is YFSETQ. The chain's CDR3 is CASSSDGNYGYTF. The CDR3 region has the DNA TGCGCCAGCAGCTCGGACGGAAACTATGGCTACACCTTC. The variable domain in full, completed from reference TRBV5-1 and TRBJ1-2, reads KAGVTQTPRYLIKTRGQQVTLSCSPISGHRSVSWYQQTPGQGLQFLFEYFSETQRNKGNFPGRFSGRQFSNSRSEMNVSTLELGDSALYLCASSSDGNYGYTFGSGTRLTVV.

The sample holds many counts of this clonotype. The J gene is TRBJ2-1, the V gene TRBV11-3; 15 bases fit TRBD2. The CDR3 covers 16 residues. Per the germline V gene, CDR1 is SGHNT and CDR2 is YENEEA. V lost 3 bases to trimming and J lost 7 bases; unmatched junction nucleotides: 4. CDR3 sequence (DNA): TGTGCCAGCAGCTTGGGACTAGCGGGAGGTAGGAATGAGCAGTTCTTC. Translating gives CASSLGLAGGRNEQFF.

Many counts were recorded for this clonotype. The chain carries TRBV7-9 and TRBJ1-2; possible D gene TRBD1, 5 bases. The V and J ends lost 3 bases and 9 bases respectively, with 11 bases between them. Germline V gene lookup returns CDR1 SEHNR and CDR2 FQNEAQ (reference sequence). This CDR3 is 12 amino acids long. This CDR3 is CASSFDSRSYTF. The CDR3 DNA is TGTGCCAGCAGCTTTGACAGCAGGAGCTACACCTTC. The variable domain in full, completed from reference TRBV7-9 and TRBJ1-2, reads DTGVSQNPRHKITKRGQNVTFRCDPISEHNRLYWYRQTLGQGPEFLTYFQNEAQLEKSRLLSDRFSAERPKGSFSTLEIQRTEQGDSAMYLCASSFDSRSYTFGSGTRLTVV.

This clonotype was seen repeatedly, ten times or more. The chain carries TRBV18 and TRBJ2-7; D may be TRBD1 (6 bases). Trimming pared 0 bases from V and 3 bases from J, leaving 12 bases between. CDR3 length: 15 amino acids. Germline values: CDR1 KGHSH, CDR2 LQKENI. The CDR3 is CASSPPNRDGYEQYF. The DNA of the CDR3 is TGTGCCAGCTCACCACCAAACAGGGACGGCTACGAGCAGTACTTC.

This clonotype was seen at least ten times. The J gene is TRBJ2-1, the V gene TRBV28, with 7 bases aligning to TRBD2. The germline V gene has CDR1 MDHEN and CDR2 SYDVKM. The CDR3 has 15 amino acids. Unmatched junction bases numbered 8, after V lost 4 bases and J lost 5 bases. CDR3 protein: CASSSLAVFNNEQFF. The CDR3 DNA reads as TGTGCCAGCAGTTCTCTAGCGGTTTTCAACAATGAGCAGTTCTTC.

This clonotype was observed many times. The chain recombines TRBV7-2 with TRBJ2-7; the D gene could be TRBD1 or TRBD2 (5 bases each). The CDR3 consists of 16 residues. With 2 bases removed from V and 2 bases from J, the gap between germline ends came to 16 bases. The germline gives CDR1 SGHTA, CDR2 FQGNSA. CDR3 in DNA: TGTGCCAGCAGCTTATCGGCCGGGACGACGCCCTACGAGCAGTACTTC. It yields the protein CASSLSAGTTPYEQYF.

The chain employs TRBV6-6 and TRBJ2-3, with 10 bases identical to TRBD2. This CDR3 comprises 17 residues. The germline V gene encodes CDR1 MNHNY and CDR2 SVGAGI (reference sequence). V gave up 0 bases and J gave up 2 bases; unmatched junction bases: 5. The CDR3 protein is CASSYSQRGGLTDTQYF. The CDR3 region has the DNA TGTGCCAGCAGTTACTCGCAGCGGGGGGGCCTCACAGATACGCAGTATTTT.

Many counts were recorded for this clonotype. J is TRBJ1-5 and V is TRBV2, with a weak D call TRBD1 (6 bases). Between the trimmed V and J ends, which lost 7 bases and 6 bases, there was a span of 13 bases. The CDR3 covers 13 residues. Germline loops: CDR1 SNHLY, CDR2 FYNNEI. The CDR3 bases are TGTGCCAGCAAGGAGGGGGGTGGTCAGCCCCAGCATTTT. It yields the protein CASKEGGGQPQHF.

This clonotype was found many times. V and J are TRBV6-2 or TRBV6-3 and TRBJ2-7, with D unclear. The V gene lost 2 bases and the J gene lost 4 bases, with 9 bases spanning the gap. Germline CDR1 MNHEY, CDR2 SVGEGT. The CDR3 sequence is 13 residues long. CDR3 nucleotides: TGTGCCAGCAGTTACAGGGAATGGTACGAGCAGTACTTC. Protein product: CASSYREWYEQYF.

CDR3 amino acids: CASSEAGSGNTIYF. The CDR3 coding sequence is TGCGCCAGCAGTGAAGCCGGGTCTGGAAACACCATATATTTT. This chain connects TRBV10-2 to TRBJ1-3; D gene unclear. Germline V CDR1 and CDR2: WSHSY, SAAADI. V was clipped by 3 bases and J by 1 base, with 7 bases between them. This CDR3 has 14 amino acids.

V and J are TRBV6-1 and TRBJ1-4, with D possibly being TRBD1 (6 bases). V lost 2 bases and J lost 9, with 13 bases in between. The CDR3 loop spans 14 amino acids. From germline, CDR1 is MNHNS and CDR2 SASEGT. The chain's CDR3 is CASSEPGQSKKLFF. CDR3 DNA sequence: TGTGCCAGCAGTGAACCCGGACAGTCGAAAAAACTGTTTTTT.

The chain uses TRBV7-9 and TRBJ2-1; TRBD2 agrees at 14 bases. The J segment lost 8 bases and the V segment lost 5 bases, leaving 11 bases of the junction unmatched. Germline V CDR1 and CDR2: SEHNR, FQNEAQ (reference sequence). The length of the CDR3 is 17 residues. This CDR3 is CASSTRGTSGRGHEQFF. The DNA of the CDR3 is TGTGCCAGCAGCACAAGGGGGACTAGCGGGAGAGGGCATGAGCAGTTCTTC.

A few counts support this clonotype. This chain joins TRBV19 and TRBJ1-1; the D gene is possibly TRBD1 (5 bases). V lost 0 bases, J lost 4 bases, and 12 bases lay in between. CDR1 and CDR2 from the germline V gene are LNHDA and SQIVND (reference sequence). There are 15 residues in the CDR3. Here the CDR3 reads CASSIDGAGVTEAFF. CDR3 DNA: TGTGCCAGTAGTATAGACGGGGCAGGAGTCACTGAAGCTTTCTTT.

This clonotype has a count of ten or more. V is TRBV28 and J is TRBJ2-1; D is possibly TRBD1 (6 bases). CDR3 length: 19 amino acids. V lost 5 bases and J 4 bases, leaving 27 bases between the germline ends. Germline V gives CDR1 MDHEN, CDR2 SYDVKM. As DNA, the CDR3 is TGTGCCAGCAGTCCTCCACTTGATAACAGGGAGAGGAATTACAATGAGCAGTTCTTC. It specifies CASSPPLDNRERNYNEQFF.

This clonotype has more than one count but fewer than ten. The chain links TRBV20-1 to TRBJ2-1, with D possibly being TRBD2 (6 bases). The V gene's germline CDR1 is DFQATT and CDR2 SNEGSKA (reference sequence). The CDR3 has 14 amino acids. V was pared by 5 bases and J by 0 bases, with 11 bases between. The CDR3 sequence: CSAPLEGSYNEQFF. The CDR3 nucleotides read TGCAGTGCTCCTTTGGAGGGCTCCTACAATGAGCAGTTCTTC.

The rearrangement joins TRBV3-2 to TRBJ1-5. TRBV3-2 is annotated as a pseudogene. This CDR3 contains 16 residues. Here the CDR3 reads CASSQDERPLNQPQHF. The CDR3 DNA is TGTGCCAGCAGCCAAGATGAAAGGCCGCTCAATCAGCCCCAGCATTTT.

The sample holds many counts of this clonotype. The chain combines TRBV11-2 with TRBJ2-2; D is undetermined. CDR3 length equals 13 residues. With 0 bases removed from V and 7 bases from J, the gap between germline ends came to 6 bases. Germline V gene lookup returns CDR1 SGHAT and CDR2 FQNNGV. The CDR3 region is CASSLDVIGELFF. In DNA, the CDR3 is TGTGCCAGCAGCTTAGACGTGATCGGGGAGCTGTTTTTT.

This clonotype turned up a few times. The chain has TRBV20-1 and TRBJ2-7; TRBD1 matches at 8 bases. CDR1 is DFQATT, CDR2 SNEGSKA, per germline (reference sequence). This CDR3 has 16 amino acids. The J segment lost 4 bases and the V segment lost 3 bases, leaving 14 bases of the junction unmatched. CDR3 region: CSASNWRDRQGYEQYF. The CDR3 DNA reads as TGCAGTGCTAGCAACTGGCGGGACAGGCAGGGTTACGAGCAGTACTTC.

This clonotype was seen more than once but under ten times. The chain couples TRBV7-8 to TRBJ2-1; D unclear. Looked up from germline, CDR1 is SGHVS and CDR2 is FQNEAQ. The CDR3 length is 10 residues. Trimming left V 8 bases short and J 5 bases short, with 4 bases between. The CDR3 spells CASANNEQFF. In nucleotides, the CDR3 is TGTGCCAGCGCGAACAATGAGCAGTTCTTC.

This clonotype has more than one count but fewer than ten. The V gene is TRBV7-3, the J gene TRBJ1-4; D gene uncertain. The germline gives CDR1 SGHTA, CDR2 FQGTGA. The CDR3 loop spans 13 amino acids. The V and J ends lost 11 bases and 10 bases respectively, with 20 bases between them. CDR3 coding DNA: TGTGCCGCCTGGTTGGGAGAGGAGGGAAAACTGTTTTTT. Translation gives CAAWLGEEGKLFF.

This clonotype was counted a few times. The chain couples TRBV6-2 or TRBV6-3 to TRBJ2-4; D might be TRBD1 (5 bases). V was shortened by 4 bases and J by 5 bases, with 18 bases between the two germline ends. This CDR3 contains 16 residues. CDR1 and CDR2 (germline): MNHEY, SVGEGT. The CDR3 spells CASSFDPRVVENIQYF. As DNA, the CDR3 is TGTGCCAGCAGTTTCGACCCCAGGGTGGTCGAAAACATTCAGTACTTC.

This clonotype was detected a few times. This rearrangement joins TRBV7-9 to TRBJ1-4; 10 bases are a match to TRBD1. The ends lost 1 base at V and 0 bases at J; junction bases unmatched: 2. This CDR3 contains 17 residues. The germline V gene has CDR1 SEHNR and CDR2 FQNEAQ (reference sequence). CDR3 coding DNA: TGTGCCAGCAGCTTAGGCGGACAGGGGGCAACTAATGAAAAACTGTTTTTT. Translating gives CASSLGGQGATNEKLFF.

This clonotype was picked up many times. This rearrangement joins TRBV20-1 to TRBJ2-7; the match to TRBD2 covers 10 bases. The CDR3 is 15 residues long. The germline V gene has CDR1 DFQATT and CDR2 SNEGSKA (reference sequence). J gave up 4 bases and V 6 bases, and 12 bases lay outside the gene matches. CDR3 region: CSAAPPRAGGYEQYF. The DNA of the CDR3 is TGCAGTGCAGCCCCGCCCCGAGCGGGAGGGTACGAGCAGTACTTC.